The 10 T cell receptor beta chains below were found in one sample sequenced in a study of T cells in tuberculosis. Assay used: immunoSEQ multiplex PCR; TCRdb lists only in-frame clones, some missing. The data show some 40,000 clones, with about 95% seen just once and 3.6% held by the top ten. The sequenced material came from PBMCs. Receptors originate from a donor between 10 and 29 years old with latent tuberculosis or without tuberculosis infection.

The rearrangement links TRBV6-6 to TRBJ1-3; 7 bases match TRBD1. With V trimmed by 2 bases and J by 2 bases, 0 bases remained unmatched. The CDR3 consists of 14 residues. Per germline, CDR1 MNHNY and CDR2 SVGAGI (reference sequence). The CDR3 bases are TGTGCCAGCAGTTACAGGGGGCCTGGAAACACCATATATTTT. This translates into CASSYRGPGNTIYF.

The V and J genes are TRBV29-1 and TRBJ1-1, with D unclear. V lost 0 bases and J lost 0, with 11 bases in between. This CDR3 contains 15 residues. Germline V CDR1 and CDR2: SQVTM, ANQGSEA. The chain's CDR3 is CSVEDWAEMNTEAFF. For the CDR3, the DNA is TGCAGCGTTGAAGATTGGGCAGAAATGAACACTGAAGCTTTCTTT. The whole variable domain, remainder taken from reference TRBV29-1 and TRBJ1-1, is SAVISQKPSRDICQRGTSLTIQCQVDSQVTMMFWYRQQPGQSLTLIATANQGSEATYESGFVIDKFPISRPNLTFSTLTVSNMSPEDSSIYLCSVEDWAEMNTEAFFGQGTRLTVV.

The V gene is TRBV19, the J gene TRBJ2-2; 9 bases fit TRBD2. Unmatched junction bases numbered 8, after V lost 3 bases and J lost 6 bases. This CDR3 spans 16 amino acids. The germline V gene encodes CDR1 LNHDA and CDR2 SQIVND (reference sequence). The CDR3 region is CASSIIAGASPGELFF. DNA of the CDR3: TGTGCCAGTAGTATCATAGCGGGGGCCTCCCCCGGGGAGCTGTTTTTT.

The chain recombines TRBV7-9 with TRBJ1-5; no reliable D call. The CDR3 extends over 16 amino acids. Trimming took 5 bases from V and 1 from J, leaving 15 bases between them. From germline, CDR1 is SEHNR and CDR2 FQNEAQ (reference sequence). CDR3 in amino acids: CASSKAGKGSNQPQHF. DNA for the CDR3: TGTGCCAGCAGCAAGGCGGGGAAGGGAAGCAATCAGCCCCAGCATTTT.

V and J are TRBV18 and TRBJ1-2, with D possibly being TRBD1 (5 bases). CDR3 size: 15 residues. Trimming left V 2 bases short and J 5 bases short, with 15 bases between. Per the germline V gene, CDR1 is KGHSH and CDR2 is LQKENI. CDR3 DNA sequence: TGTGCCAGCTCACCAGGGACTTCCCGACAGTATGGCTACACCTTC. Protein product: CASSPGTSRQYGYTF.

The chain employs TRBV10-3 and TRBJ1-1, with a possible D match to TRBD1 (6 bases). Germline assignment: CDR1 ENHRY and CDR2 SYGVKD. Trimming shortened V by 2 bases and J by 0 bases, and 13 bases separated the two germline ends. The CDR3 is 16 amino acids. CDR3 in DNA: TGTGCCATCAGTGAGCCTATTCAGGGGATGAACACTGAAGCTTTCTTT. Translating gives CAISEPIQGMNTEAFF.

V is TRBV7-6 and J is TRBJ2-3; D ambiguous. Germline CDR1 SGHVS, CDR2 FNYEAQ. The CDR3 is 15 amino acids. Trimming removed 2 bases from V and 2 bases from J, with 11 bases in between. The CDR3 protein is CASSLLVLNTDTQYF. In DNA form, the CDR3 reads TGTGCCAGCAGCTTACTTGTCCTAAACACAGATACGCAGTATTTT.

This chain links TRBV27 with TRBJ1-1; 7 positions match TRBD1. Germline V CDR1 and CDR2: MNHEY, SMNVEV (reference sequence). V shed 1 base and J 0 bases; nucleotides not matched to a gene: 8. The CDR3 has 17 residues. The CDR3 spells CASSLFYSGGLNTEAFF. DNA of the CDR3: TGTGCCAGCAGTTTATTTTATTCAGGGGGGTTGAACACTGAAGCTTTCTTT.

This chain links TRBV10-3 with TRBJ2-3; D not resolved. From germline, CDR1 is ENHRY and CDR2 SYGVKD. The CDR3 totals 11 residues. Written as DNA, the CDR3 is TGTGCGACCGGGTCGACAGATACGCAGTATTTT. This encodes CATGSTDTQYF.

This chain joins TRBV2 and TRBJ2-1, with TRBD2 identical over 8 bases. Trimming took 7 bases from V and 6 from J; bases not matched to a gene: 8. Germline CDR1 reads SNHLY; CDR2 reads FYNNEI. The CDR3 extends over 14 amino acids. The CDR3 region has the DNA TGTGCCAGCACCACAGGGCGGGGGGTCAATGAGCAGTTCTTC. This gives the protein CASTTGRGVNEQFF.